One sample yielded the 14 T cell receptor beta chains listed below, sequenced in a study of blood T cells in healthy people across ages. A second PCR, run for about 7 to 11 cycles, used a sample-barcoded 5' primer plus a J-beta primer mix. TCRdb passed the 5' RACE reads through MiXCR, listing each CDR3 protein once. The sample contains around 850,000 distinct CDR3 sequences, 35% to 40% of which appear only once. Sequencing was carried out using blood. Source of these receptors: a man between 18 and 29 years old in good health.

As concerns this clonotype: This may be a read error: a much more frequent sequence differs by one nucleotide. CDR3 nucleotides: TGCGCCAGCAGCCAAGAACTATCACCTAGCGGACAGTCCCAGCATTTT. It translates to CASSQELSPSGQSQHF. The chain carries TRBV4-1 and TRBJ1-5; a weak D match, TRBD1 (6 bases). The CDR3 totals 16 residues. Germline CDR1 reads MGHRA; CDR2 reads YSYEKL. Trimming took 0 bases from V and 11 from J, leaving 20 bases between them.

CDR3 in amino acids: CASSAYPFEGLNEKLFF. The CDR3 DNA reads as TGTGCCAGCAGTGCCTATCCCTTCGAGGGCTTGAATGAAAAACTGTTTTTT. V usage is TRBV6-1 and J usage is TRBJ1-4; D not certain. The CDR3 has 17 residues. Trimming left V 4 bases short and J 5 bases short, with 20 bases between. Germline loops: CDR1 MNHNS, CDR2 SASEGT.

This chain links TRBV20-1 with TRBJ2-1, with 11 positions matching TRBD2. The length of the CDR3 is 16 residues. CDR1 DFQATT and CDR2 SNEGSKA come from the germline V gene (reference sequence). V gave up 2 bases and J gave up 4 bases; unmatched junction bases: 7. CDR3 nucleotide sequence: TGCAGTGCTAGAACCGCGACTAGCGGGGTATACAATGAGCAGTTCTTC. It codes for CSARTATSGVYNEQFF.

The chain's CDR3 is CASSQDGRGSYNEQFF. Here the CDR3 DNA reads TGTGCCAGCAGCCAAGATGGGAGGGGGTCCTACAATGAGCAGTTCTTC. V and J are TRBV4-2 and TRBJ2-1; D may be TRBD2 (7 bases). Germline-derived CDR1 and CDR2 are LGHNA and YNFKEQ. V shed 0 bases and J shed 1 base, with 10 bases lying between them. The CDR3 runs to 16 residues.

Only a few counts were recorded for this clonotype. The V gene is TRBV2, the J gene TRBJ1-5; 7 bases align to TRBD1. Germline V gene data show CDR1 as SNHLY and CDR2 as FYNNEI. The ends lost 6 bases at V and 6 bases at J; junction bases unmatched: 8. The CDR3 loop spans 14 amino acids. The CDR3 loop reads CASSQRQGGQPQHF. In DNA form, the CDR3 reads TGTGCCAGCAGCCAGAGACAGGGCGGTCAGCCCCAGCATTTT.

This clonotype showed up just a few times. The chain combines TRBV7-2 with TRBJ2-3; TRBD2 agrees at 11 bases. The CDR3 loop spans 18 amino acids. After removal of 3 bases from V and 0 bases from J, the junction contained 8 bases not matched to a gene. CDR1 is SGHTA, CDR2 FQGNSA, per germline. CDR3 loop: CASSLDLAGGSSTDTQYF. CDR3 nucleotides: TGTGCCAGCAGCTTGGACCTAGCGGGGGGCTCTAGCACAGATACGCAGTATTTT.

With regard to this clonotype: A much larger clonotype is one base distant, so this may be a read error. V and J are TRBV24-1 and TRBJ2-3, with D hard to call. The germline gives CDR1 KGHDR, CDR2 SFDVKD. This CDR3 is built from 15 residues. CDR3 bases: TGTGCCACCAGTGAGGGCAGGCGATACACAGCTACGCAGTATTTT. Protein product: CATSEGRRYTATQYF.

Only a few counts were recorded for this clonotype. J is TRBJ1-2 and V is TRBV5-1; unclear D gene. The CDR3 is 13 residues long. The V gene lost 4 bases and the J gene lost 4 bases, with 11 bases spanning the gap. In germline, CDR1 is SGHRS, CDR2 YFSETQ. The CDR3 protein is CASSPFDPYGYTF. The DNA for the CDR3 is TGCGCCAGCAGCCCCTTCGATCCCTATGGCTACACCTTC.

A note on this clonotype: A read error may explain this, as a much larger clone is one base away. The chain joins TRBV27 to TRBJ2-7; D not resolved. V lost 5 bases, J lost 2 bases, and 4 bases lay in between. CDR1 MNHEY and CDR2 SMNVEV come from the germline V gene (reference sequence). The CDR3 totals 11 residues. This chain's CDR3 is CASSTPYEQYF. DNA of the CDR3: TGTGCCAGCAGTACACCCTACGAGCAGTACTTC.

The V gene is TRBV5-6, the J gene TRBJ1-4; D remains unclear. This CDR3 has 16 amino acids. The V end lost 0 bases, the J end lost 0 bases, and 9 bases lay between the germline ends. Looked up from germline, CDR1 is SGHDT and CDR2 is YYEEEE. CDR3 region: CASSLVGSATNEKLFF. DNA of the CDR3: TGTGCCAGCAGCTTGGTAGGGTCGGCAACTAATGAAAAACTGTTTTTT.

The CDR3 sequence is CASSSGLAVFSEQYF. The CDR3 DNA reads as TGTGCCAGCAGCAGCGGACTAGCGGTATTTAGCGAGCAGTACTTC. The chain carries TRBV4-2 and TRBJ2-4; 10 nucleotides line up with TRBD2. The tail of the sequence fits TRBJ2-7 better, so the J call may be wrong. The CDR3 loop spans 15 amino acids. Germline V lookup: CDR1 LGHNA, CDR2 YNFKEQ.

V and J are TRBV7-2 and TRBJ2-1; a weak D match, TRBD2 (5 bases). The germline V gene encodes CDR1 SGHTA and CDR2 FQGNSA. V lost 5 bases and J 10 bases, leaving 9 bases between the germline ends. The CDR3 is 11 residues long. The CDR3 here is CASSQRLEQFF. The CDR3 DNA sequence: TGTGCCAGCAGCCAGCGACTAGAGCAGTTCTTC.

With respect to this clonotype: An end of the junction does not agree with germline; a read error may underlie this. The chain joins TRBV4-2 to TRBJ2-7; 10 bases are a match to TRBD1. Germline V CDR1 and CDR2: LGHNA, YNFKEQ. The CDR3 loop spans 17 amino acids. In DNA form, the CDR3 reads TGTGCCTGCAGCCAAGACTCCGGGACAGGGGCAACCTACGAGCAGTACTTC. Protein product: CACSQDSGTGATYEQYF.

This clonotype was seen only a few times. The chain is built from TRBV21-1 and TRBJ2-1; the listed D gene, TRBD2, was not tested against the DNA. TRBV21-1 has pseudogene status. There are 14 residues in the CDR3. The CDR3 reads CASSKAEGGGEQFF. CDR3 sequence (DNA): TGTGCCAGCAGCAAAGCGGAGGGCGGAGGTGAGCAGTTCTTC.